These T cell receptor beta chains were read from a single sample in a study of blood T cell repertoires in COVID-19. Assay: immunoSEQ multiplex PCR; the TCRdb copy retains only in-frame clones and omits some. Of about 140,000 clones listed, approximately 84% were seen once; the top ten hold about 8%. Sequenced input: peripheral blood. The receptors derive from a human donor in a cohort sampled during active COVID-19. Each CDR3 is given with its conserved first and last residue. A D gene is named only where the DNA matches it firmly. Size is omitted from some rows. Given values are once, few, many or a class for expanded clones.

size	V	J	D	CDR3	DNA
NA	TRBV4-2	TRBJ2-5	TRBD2	CASSQEKGGGPGETQYF	TGTGCCAGCAGCCAAGAGAAGGGCGGGGGGCCGGGCGAGACCCAGTACTTC
NA	TRBV7-9	TRBJ2-2	TRBD2	CASSSGLAGGINTGELFF	TGTGCCAGCAGCTCCGGACTAGCGGGGGGCATTAACACCGGGGAGCTGTTTTTT
NA	TRBV6-5	TRBJ2-3	NA	CASTTGNTDTQYF	TGTGCCAGCACCACAGGGAACACAGATACGCAGTATTTT
NA	TRBV7-9	TRBJ1-2	TRBD1	CASSLAGTATNGYTF	TGTGCCAGCAGCTTAGCCGGGACAGCTACCAATGGCTACACCTTC
NA	TRBV27	TRBJ1-6	TRBD1	CASSSAGQGNNSPLHF	TGTGCCAGCAGTTCTGCCGGACAGGGCAATAATTCACCCCTCCACTTT
NA	TRBV5-1	TRBJ2-7	NA	CASKDVYREEQYF	TGCGCCAGCAAAGATGTGTACAGGGAGGAGCAGTACTTC
NA	TRBV5-1	TRBJ1-5	TRBD1	CASSAGQGDQPQHF	TGCGCCAGCAGCGCGGGACAGGGCGATCAGCCCCAGCATTTT
NA	TRBV9	TRBJ2-7	TRBD1	CASSAGTAGAYEQYF	TGTGCCAGCAGCGCGGGGACAGCAGGAGCCTACGAGCAGTACTTC
NA	TRBV11-2	TRBJ2-5	NA	CASSFRGFGVVETQYF	TGTGCCAGCAGCTTTAGAGGTTTCGGGGTAGTCGAGACCCAGTACTTC
NA	TRBV5-8	TRBJ1-5	TRBD1	CASSPGTGVNSNQPQHF	TGTGCCAGCAGCCCCGGGACAGGGGTGAATAGCAATCAGCCCCAGCATTTT
NA	TRBV5-4	TRBJ2-3	TRBD2	CASSTGLAGGFTDTQYF	TGTGCCAGCAGCACCGGACTAGCGGGGGGGTTCACAGATACGCAGTATTTT
NA	TRBV29-1	TRBJ1-2	TRBD1	CSVHTWTGVYGYTF	TGCAGCGTTCACACCTGGACAGGGGTTTATGGCTACACCTTC
once	TRBV5-1	TRBJ2-7	TRBD1	CASSNPRQGTYEQYF	TGCGCCAGCAGCAACCCAAGACAGGGAACCTACGAGCAGTACTTC
NA	TRBV27	TRBJ2-6	NA	CASSLLAGAGANVLTF	TGTGCCAGCAGTTTATTGGCAGGGGCTGGGGCCAACGTCCTGACTTTC
NA	TRBV5-6	TRBJ1-1	NA	CASRTVDGAEAFF	TGTGCCAGCAGGACAGTAGATGGGGCTGAAGCTTTCTTT
NA	TRBV3-1/TRBV3-2	TRBJ2-2	NA	CASSQRLAVAGELFF	TGTGCCAGCAGCCAACGATTGGCCGTAGCGGGGGAGCTGTTTTTT
NA	TRBV18	TRBJ2-5	NA	CASSPFDTEETQYF	TGTGCCAGCTCACCATTCGACACCGAAGAGACCCAGTACTTC
NA	TRBV19	TRBJ2-1	TRBD2	CASSKRGRGDPSSYNEQFF	TGTGCCAGTAGTAAACGGGGGCGGGGGGACCCAAGCTCCTACAATGAGCAGTTCTTC
NA	TRBV10-1	TRBJ1-6	NA	CASSVGGTNSPLHF	TGCGCCAGCAGTGTGGGGGGGACGAATTCACCCCTCCACTTT
NA	TRBV3-1/TRBV3-2	TRBJ2-7	TRBD1	CASSHGTELYEQYF	TGTGCCAGCAGCCATGGGACAGAACTCTACGAGCAGTACTTC
once	TRBV19	TRBJ2-7	TRBD2	CASSSRGGTWSEQYF	TGTGCCAGTAGCTCTCGGGGGGGGACGTGGTCCGAGCAGTACTTC
NA	TRBV3-1/TRBV3-2	TRBJ1-4	NA	CASSPRDIREKLFF	TGTGCCAGCAGCCCCCGGGACATTCGGGAAAAACTGTTTTTT
NA	TRBV5-1	TRBJ1-3	NA	CASSLAGYGNTIYF	TGCGCCAGCAGCTTGGCAGGGTACGGAAACACCATATATTTT
NA	TRBV10-3	TRBJ2-3	TRBD2	CAITRGSGGTDTQYF	TGTGCCATCACCCGGGGTAGCGGGGGCACAGATACGCAGTATTTT
NA	TRBV7-8	TRBJ2-7	TRBD2	CASSLGYTSGLTYEQYF	TGTGCCAGCAGCTTAGGATATACTAGCGGGCTCACCTACGAGCAGTACTTC
NA	TRBV3-1/TRBV3-2	TRBJ2-7	TRBD2	CASSPGVAGVYEQYF	TGTGCCAGCAGCCCCGGGGTAGCGGGCGTCTACGAGCAGTACTTC
NA	TRBV10-3	TRBJ1-6	TRBD1	CAISSTGGVNNSPLHF	TGTGCCATCAGTAGTACAGGGGGCGTAAATAATTCACCCCTCCACTTT
NA	TRBV7-2	TRBJ2-1	NA	CASSLGRGATNEQFF	TGTGCCAGCAGCTTAGGCCGGGGGGCCACCAATGAGCAGTTCTTC
NA	TRBV2	TRBJ2-5	TRBD2	CASSEMTSGGYQETQYF	TGTGCCAGCAGTGAGATGACTAGCGGGGGATATCAAGAGACCCAGTACTTC
NA	TRBV28	TRBJ1-5	TRBD1	CASSLFMDRGEGDNQPQHF	TGTGCCAGCAGTTTATTCATGGACAGGGGTGAAGGGGACAATCAGCCCCAGCATTTT
NA	TRBV10-2	TRBJ2-2	NA	CASRERVTGELFF	TGCGCCAGCAGAGAAAGAGTCACCGGGGAGCTGTTTTTT
NA	TRBV10-1	TRBJ1-1	NA	CASSDLNTEAFF	TGCGCCAGCAGTGACTTGAACACTGAAGCTTTCTTT
NA	TRBV5-1	TRBJ2-7	NA	CASSPAEGRSYEQYF	TGCGCCAGCAGCCCCGCCGAGGGCAGGTCCTACGAGCAGTACTTC
NA	TRBV18	TRBJ2-5	TRBD2	CASSPTSGLQETQYF	TGTGCCAGCTCCCCTACTAGCGGACTCCAAGAGACCCAGTACTTC